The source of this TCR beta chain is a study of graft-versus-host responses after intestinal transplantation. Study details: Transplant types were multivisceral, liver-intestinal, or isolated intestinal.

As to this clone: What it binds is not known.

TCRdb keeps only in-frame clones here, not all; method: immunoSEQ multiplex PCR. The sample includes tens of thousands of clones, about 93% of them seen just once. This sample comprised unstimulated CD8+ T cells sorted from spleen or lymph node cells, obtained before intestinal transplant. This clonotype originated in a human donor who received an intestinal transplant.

The CDR3 nucleotides are TGTGCCAGCAGCGGACAGGGGGCCCCGACCTACGAGCAGTACTTC. Its translation is CASSGQGAPTYEQYF. This chain links TRBV9 with TRBJ2-7; 10 bases are shared with TRBD1. V lost 3 bases to trimming and J lost 2 bases; unmatched junction nucleotides: 5. The CDR3 contains 15 residues. Germline V gives CDR1 SGDLS, CDR2 YYNGEE.